Each of the 25 T cell receptor beta chains below was sequenced from the same sample in a study of response to subunit inactivated influenza vaccine. One entry per CDR3 protein, called by TCRdb with MiXCR from the RT-PCR reads. The sample consists of around 540,000 distinct CDR3 sequences, approximately 12% of them appearing once. The source was PBMCs from blood, collected on the day of vaccination. Every receptor here comes from a man aged 50-60 years who received an inactivated influenza vaccine.

This clonotype has more than one count but fewer than ten. The rearrangement uses TRBV11-2 and TRBJ2-7; TRBD2 agrees at 13 bases. J gave up 7 bases and V 5 bases, and 8 bases lay outside the gene matches. The CDR3 runs to 15 residues. The V gene's germline CDR1 is SGHAT and CDR2 FQNNGV. In DNA form, the CDR3 reads TGTGCCAGCAGCCCACGGACTAGCGGGGGATTTGAGCAGTACTTC. It yields the protein CASSPRTSGGFEQYF.

This chain joins TRBV20-1 and TRBJ2-3; no definite D call. Per the germline V gene, CDR1 is DFQATT and CDR2 is SNEGSKA (reference sequence). Trimming pared 2 bases from V and 3 bases from J, leaving 6 bases between. The CDR3 is 12 amino acids. Written as DNA, the CDR3 is TGCAGTGCTAGAATCAGGACAGATACGCAGTATTTT. Protein sequence: CSARIRTDTQYF.

V gene TRBV14 combines with J gene TRBJ1-2; no clear D. From germline, CDR1 is SGHDN and CDR2 FVKESK. The CDR3 is 14 residues long. Trimming shortened V by 1 base and J by 2 bases, and 8 bases separated the two germline ends. CDR3 sequence: CASSQVRSNYGYTF. CDR3 bases: TGTGCCAGCAGCCAAGTGCGCAGCAACTATGGCTACACCTTC. The variable domain in full, completed from reference TRBV14 and TRBJ1-2, reads EAGVTQFPSHSVIEKGQTVTLRCDPISGHDNLYWYRRVMGKEIKFLLHFVKESKQDESGMPNNRFLAERTGGTYSTLKVQPAELEDSGVYFCASSQVRSNYGYTFGSGTRLTVV.

A few counts support this clonotype. V usage is TRBV10-3 and J usage is TRBJ1-3; D gene ambiguous. The CDR3 contains 15 residues. Germline CDR1 and CDR2: ENHRY and SYGVKD. V lost 0 bases and J lost 2, with 8 bases in between. The CDR3 spells CAISESTKAGNTIYF. DNA for the CDR3: TGTGCCATCAGTGAGTCCACTAAAGCTGGAAACACCATATATTTT.

The chain joins TRBV5-1 to TRBJ1-2; D not resolved. The length of the CDR3 is 12 residues. Trimming took 0 bases from V and 8 from J, leaving 8 bases between them. CDR1 and CDR2 (germline): SGHRS, YFSETQ. This CDR3 reads CASSLGGEGYTF. In DNA form, the CDR3 reads TGCGCCAGCAGCTTGGGGGGAGAGGGCTACACCTTC.

This clonotype was observed a handful of times. The chain recombines TRBV2 with TRBJ1-2; D ambiguous. Germline V CDR1 and CDR2: SNHLY, FYNNEI. This CDR3 is 13 amino acids long. V gave up 7 bases and J gave up 4 bases, with 13 bases separating them. The DNA of the CDR3 is TGTGCCAGCAAGCCCACGTCTATCTATGGCTACACCTTC. As protein: CASKPTSIYGYTF.

The gene calls are TRBV9 and TRBJ1-4; maybe TRBD1 (5 bases). Looked up from germline, CDR1 is SGDLS and CDR2 is YYNGEE. The CDR3 runs to 14 residues. With 3 bases removed from V and 4 bases from J, the gap between germline ends came to 10 bases. The CDR3 reads CASSAGRLNEKLFF. In DNA, the CDR3 is TGTGCCAGCAGCGCGGGACGCCTTAATGAAAAACTGTTTTTT.

J is TRBJ2-7 and V is TRBV5-1, with D possibly matching TRBD1 (6 bases). Germline CDR1 SGHRS, CDR2 YFSETQ. The CDR3 spans 15 residues. Trimming pared 4 bases from V and 3 bases from J, leaving 17 bases between. The CDR3 DNA sequence: TGCGCCAGCAGCCCGGAAGGGGGTAAGGGCTACGAGCAGTACTTC. Encoded protein: CASSPEGGKGYEQYF.

The rearrangement links TRBV10-3 to TRBJ2-7; the match to TRBD1 covers 8 bases. The J segment lost 0 bases and the V segment lost 5 bases, leaving 6 bases of the junction unmatched. In germline, CDR1 is ENHRY, CDR2 SYGVKD. This CDR3 is 15 amino acids long. CDR3 in amino acids: CAISLRTGSSYEQYF. The CDR3 coding sequence is TGTGCCATCAGTCTTCGGACAGGGAGCTCCTACGAGCAGTACTTC.

This clonotype was recorded at least ten times. This chain connects TRBV12-3 or TRBV12-4 to TRBJ1-1; a possible D gene is TRBD1 (5 bases). Trimming took 7 bases from V and 4 from J, leaving 13 bases between them. The CDR3 runs to 13 residues. In nucleotides, the CDR3 is TGTGCCAGCAATAAGATGGGGGGCACTGAAGCTTTCTTT. Protein: CASNKMGGTEAFF.

The chain links TRBV2 to TRBJ1-6; D possibly corresponds to TRBD1 (5 bases). The CDR3 has 13 residues. The V gene lost 6 bases and the J gene lost 8 bases, with 11 bases spanning the gap. The germline CDR1 and CDR2 sequences are SNHLY and FYNNEI. CDR3 loop: CASRNGAHSPLHF. As DNA, the CDR3 is TGTGCCAGCAGGAACGGGGCCCATTCACCCCTCCACTTT.

The gene calls are TRBV27 and TRBJ2-2; no reliable D call. This CDR3 has 13 residues. V was pared by 5 bases and J by 5 bases, with 9 bases between. Germline CDR1 is MNHEY and CDR2 is SMNVEV (reference sequence). The CDR3 is CASSNRRTGELFF. CDR3 nucleotide sequence: TGTGCCAGCAGTAACCGACGTACCGGGGAGCTGTTTTTT.

This clonotype showed up just a few times. The J gene is TRBJ1-4, the V gene TRBV12-3 or TRBV12-4; D is undetermined. The CDR3 spans 14 residues. The V gene lost 3 bases and the J gene lost 11 bases, with 16 bases spanning the gap. The CDR3 spells CASSLLRGNSKLFF. The CDR3 nucleotides are TGTGCCAGCAGTTTGTTACGAGGAAACAGCAAACTGTTTTTT.

V is TRBV11-2 and J is TRBJ2-1; 7 bases are a match to TRBD1. Germline V gene sequence: CDR1 SGHAT, CDR2 FQNNGV. The CDR3 has 11 amino acids. V shed 4 bases, J shed 12 bases, and the junction held 3 bases outside the gene matches. The CDR3 DNA reads TGTGCCAGCAGCTCCGGGACAGCGCAGTTCTTC. Translated, it gives CASSSGTAQFF.

This chain joins TRBV6-5 and TRBJ2-5; possible D gene TRBD1, 5 bases. Trimming took 3 bases from V and 1 from J, leaving 9 bases between them. This CDR3 spans 14 amino acids. Germline lookup yields CDR1 MNHEY and CDR2 SVGAGI. In DNA, the CDR3 is TGTGCCAGCAGTTATGGGGCGGCCCAAGAGACCCAGTACTTC. This sequence encodes CASSYGAAQETQYF.

This clonotype was counted at least ten times. The chain has TRBV24-1 and TRBJ2-1, with 8 positions matching TRBD2. This CDR3 is built from 16 residues. J was trimmed by 3 bases and V by 2 bases; bases with no gene match: 5. Per germline, CDR1 KGHDR and CDR2 SFDVKD. The CDR3 loop is CATSDWGLAGYNEQFF. In DNA form, the CDR3 reads TGTGCCACCAGTGATTGGGGCCTAGCGGGCTACAATGAGCAGTTCTTC.

The table lists this clonotype with a few counts. This chain connects TRBV5-1 to TRBJ2-1, with 10 bases aligning to TRBD2. Germline-derived CDR1 and CDR2 are SGHRS and YFSETQ. This CDR3 comprises 16 residues. The junction had 12 bases not matched to a gene; V was cut back by 3 bases and J by 9 bases. In DNA form, the CDR3 reads TGCGCCAGCAGCTGGACCCCTAGCGGGGGTCTGAGTGAGCAGTTCTTC. Residues: CASSWTPSGGLSEQFF.

The V and J genes are TRBV27 and TRBJ2-6; no reliable D call. V was trimmed by 5 bases and J by 3 bases, leaving 8 bases between them. The germline CDR1 and CDR2 sequences are MNHEY and SMNVEV (reference sequence). The CDR3 is made up of 14 amino acids. CDR3 nucleotides: TGTGCCAGCAGTAAGCCGTTTGGGGCCAACGTCCTGACTTTC. Translated, it gives CASSKPFGANVLTF.

In this sample, this clonotype turned up a few times. The chain employs TRBV2 and TRBJ1-2; weak D call: TRBD1 (6 bases). The CDR3 extends over 14 amino acids. V lost 2 bases and J 2 bases, leaving 9 bases between the germline ends. Germline CDR1 reads SNHLY; CDR2 reads FYNNEI. The DNA of the CDR3 is TGTGCCAGCAGTGAATCTCAGGGGAACTATGGCTACACCTTC. Translation gives CASSESQGNYGYTF. The complete variable domain, with remaining parts taken from reference TRBV2 and TRBJ1-2, reads EPEVTQTPSHQVTQMGQEVILRCVPISNHLYFYWYRQILGQKVEFLVSFYNNEISEKSEIFDDQFSVERPDGSNFTLKIRSTKLEDSAMYFCASSESQGNYGYTFGSGTRLTVV.

The gene calls are TRBV6-5 and TRBJ1-2, with D perhaps TRBD1 (5 bases). Per germline, CDR1 MNHEY and CDR2 SVGAGI. The V and J ends lost 0 bases and 7 bases respectively, with 9 bases between them. The CDR3 spans 13 residues. The CDR3 loop reads CASSYSDGAGYTF. In DNA, the CDR3 is TGTGCCAGCAGTTACTCGGATGGGGCTGGCTACACCTTC.

The chain joins TRBV12-3 or TRBV12-4 to TRBJ1-6; maybe TRBD1 (6 bases). V was pared by 2 bases and J by 7 bases, with 9 bases between. CDR3 size: 14 residues. CDR3 sequence: CASSLKQGNSPLHF. The CDR3, as DNA: TGTGCCAGCAGTTTAAAACAGGGCAATTCACCCCTCCACTTT.

This clonotype has at least ten counts. This sequence joins TRBV7-2 and TRBJ2-1, with TRBD2 identical over 7 bases. The V and J ends lost 2 bases and 6 bases, in that order; junction bases with no gene match: 7. The CDR3 extends over 15 amino acids. Germline V CDR1 and CDR2: SGHTA, FQGNSA. The CDR3 coding sequence is TGTGCCAGCAGCTTATTCCAGAGCGGGACCAATGAGCAGTTCTTC. As protein: CASSLFQSGTNEQFF.

Only a few counts were recorded for this clonotype. The chain links TRBV20-1 to TRBJ2-7; TRBD1 agrees at 7 bases. The germline CDR1 and CDR2 sequences are DFQATT and SNEGSKA (reference sequence). The CDR3 has 14 amino acids. The trim removed 5 bases at V and 0 bases at J, leaving 7 bases unmatched. The CDR3 coding sequence is TGCAGTGCTGGGCCGGGACAGCTCTCCTACGAGCAGTACTTC. Its translation is CSAGPGQLSYEQYF.

The V gene is TRBV5-6, the J gene TRBJ1-1; 7 nucleotides line up with TRBD1. The V gene's germline CDR1 is SGHDT and CDR2 YYEEEE. The V segment lost 2 bases and the J segment 6 bases; nucleotides outside the gene matches: 4. The CDR3 is made up of 13 amino acids. The CDR3 region is CASSLQGSPEAFF. For the CDR3, the DNA is TGTGCCAGCAGCTTACAGGGGTCCCCTGAAGCTTTCTTT.

This clonotype was detected many times. The gene calls are TRBV10-3 and TRBJ2-3; possible D gene TRBD1, 6 bases. The CDR3 loop spans 16 amino acids. Looked up from germline, CDR1 is ENHRY and CDR2 is SYGVKD. V was shortened by 2 bases and J by 3 bases, with 15 bases between the two germline ends. CDR3 protein: CAISERNRDITDTQYF. The CDR3 nucleotides are TGTGCCATCAGTGAGCGGAACAGGGATATAACAGATACGCAGTATTTT.